Listed below are T cell receptor beta chains from one sample, sequenced in a study of shared clonotypes between healthy human individuals. Profiling relied on immunoSEQ multiplex PCR, and the TCRdb table lists in-frame clones only, not all of them. Here the sample spans around 2.5 million clones, roughly 93% being singletons. Input material: naive CD4+ T cells from PBMCs. The receptors were sampled from a man between 18 and 35 years old in good health. Some clones in this sample may be carry-over from other donors' samples. Both conserved end residues are part of each CDR3. The D gene is left open where the match is weak. The listing skips clone size in some rows; elsewhere it reads once, few, many or a size class.

>TRBD1|NA|TRBJ2-3|TRBV6-6
TGTGCCAGCAGTCGTAGGACAGGGATTACAGATACGCAGTATTTT
CASSRRTGITDTQYF
>NA|NA|TRBJ1-2|TRBV18
TGTGCCAGCTCACCGGGGGGTAACTATGGCTACACCTTC
CASSPGGNYGYTF
>NA|NA|TRBJ1-1|TRBV5-6
TGTGCCAGCAGCTTGTGGCAGGGGCGAGCTTTCTTT
CASSLWQGRAFF
>NA|once|TRBJ1-6|TRBV7-9
TGTGCCAGCAGCTTAGGTGGGACGGGGAATTCACCCCTCCACTTT
CASSLGGTGNSPLHF
>TRBD1|NA|TRBJ1-4|TRBV5-1
TGCGCCAGCAGCCGAGACAGGGTCGCAACTAATGAAAAACTGTTTTTT
CASSRDRVATNEKLFF
>NA|NA|TRBJ1-2|TRBV6-5
TGTGCCAGCAACTCCGGGGGAGGCGCCTATGGCTACACCTTC
CASNSGGGAYGYTF
>NA|NA|TRBJ2-6|TRBV28
TGTGCCAGCAGTTCTCCGGGGGGCGGTGGGGCCAACGTCCTGACTTTC
CASSSPGGGGANVLTF
>TRBD1|NA|TRBJ2-3|TRBV5-8
TGTGCCAGCAGCGACCGGGACAGGCCAGATACGCAGTATTTT
CASSDRDRPDTQYF
>TRBD1|NA|TRBJ2-3|TRBV19
TGTGCCAGTAGTAGGGACAGGAAAACAGATACGCAGTATTTT
CASSRDRKTDTQYF
>TRBD2|NA|TRBJ2-3|TRBV30
TGTGCCTGGAGGCCGACTAGCGGCTACACAGATACGCAGTATTTT
CAWRPTSGYTDTQYF
>NA|few|TRBJ2-2|TRBV28
TGTGCCAGCAGTTTGTTGGGATTAGCCGGGGAGCTGTTTTTT
CASSLLGLAGELFF
>TRBD1|NA|TRBJ1-2|TRBV4-1
TGCGCCAGCAACCTTTTCGGGACAGGGAAAAACTATGGCTACACCTTC
CASNLFGTGKNYGYTF
>NA|NA|TRBJ1-1|TRBV9
TGTGCCAGCAGCGTAGCGGGCACACCGAACACTGAAGCTTTCTTT
CASSVAGTPNTEAFF
>TRBD2|NA|TRBJ2-5|TRBV11-2
TGTGCCAGCAGCCTAAGTGGACTAGCGGGAGTCGGAGAGACCCAGTACTTC
CASSLSGLAGVGETQYF
>NA|NA|TRBJ2-3|TRBV6-5
TGTGCCAGCAGTTACCGATCGGGACGCACAGATACGCAGTATTTT
CASSYRSGRTDTQYF
>TRBD2|NA|TRBJ2-3|TRBV7-7
TGTGCCAGCAGCTCCTCACCTAGCGGGAGATCCGCAGATACGCAGTATTTT
CASSSSPSGRSADTQYF
>NA|NA|TRBJ2-7|TRBV18
TGTGCCAGCTCACTTGCTAGTCAAACAGGGTACGAGCAGTACTTC
CASSLASQTGYEQYF
>NA|NA|TRBJ2-7|TRBV5-5
TGTGCCAGCAGCTTGCCTGTATGGGACGAGCAGTACTTC
CASSLPVWDEQYF
>NA|NA|TRBJ2-7|TRBV2
TGTGCCAGCAGACTCGACAGCTACGAGCAGTACTTC
CASRLDSYEQYF
>TRBD2|NA|TRBJ2-2|TRBV7-6
TGTGCCAGCAGCTCGGGACTAGCGGTTAACACCGGGGAGCTGTTTTTT
CASSSGLAVNTGELFF
>NA|once|TRBJ2-3|TRBV2
TGTGCCAGCAGTGACGAGGTAGGGTCAGATACGCAGTATTTT
CASSDEVGSDTQYF
>NA|once|TRBJ2-1|TRBV6-5
TGTGCCAGCGGGGCGCCCGACAATGAGCAGTTCTTC
CASGAPDNEQFF
>NA|NA|TRBJ1-3|TRBV28
TGTGCCAGCAATACCGGGACATCTGGAAACACCATATATTTT
CASNTGTSGNTIYF